A selection of T cell receptor beta chains follows, all from one sample in a study of blood T cells in healthy people across ages. TCRdb processed the 5' RACE reads anew with MiXCR; each CDR3 protein has one entry. This table has some 1.4 million distinct CDR3 sequences, around 42% appearing once. Sequenced sample: blood. Receptors originate from a woman between 18 and 29 years old in good health. CDR3s include the opening cysteine and the closing phenylalanine or tryptophan. The order of the fields is CDR3 DNA, CDR3 protein, V gene, clone size, D gene, J gene. A D gene is named only where the DNA matches it firmly. Only part of the rows carry a size: once, few, many, or a class if the clone is expanded.

CDR3nt: TGTGCCAGCAGCGTAGCTGAAGTGACGGGCGGTAATGAGCAGTTCTTC
CDR3aa: CASSVAEVTGGNEQFF
v_gene: TRBV9
abundance: .
d_gene: .
j_gene: TRBJ2-1

CDR3nt: TGTGCCAGCAGCTCCGGCTGGTCACAGGGGGCTGGAGATACGCAGTATTTT
CDR3aa: CASSSGWSQGAGDTQYF
v_gene: TRBV7-2
abundance: .
d_gene: TRBD1
j_gene: TRBJ2-3

CDR3nt: TGTGCCAGCAGTTCTAGCTCGGCAGGGACTTACTATGGCTACACCTTC
CDR3aa: CASSSSSAGTYYGYTF
v_gene: TRBV12-3/TRBV12-4
abundance: few
d_gene: .
j_gene: TRBJ1-2

CDR3nt: TGTGCCAGCAGTTTAGCGGACAGAGACTACGAGCAGTACTTC
CDR3aa: CASSLADRDYEQYF
v_gene: TRBV12-3/TRBV12-4
abundance: few
d_gene: .
j_gene: TRBJ2-7

CDR3nt: TGTGCCAGCAGCTTAGGACTAGCGGGAGTGGGGAAGGAGCAGTTCTTC
CDR3aa: CASSLGLAGVGKEQFF
v_gene: TRBV7-9
abundance: once
d_gene: TRBD2
j_gene: TRBJ2-1

CDR3nt: TGTGCCAGCAGCCTGGACAGGGGATCGGCTGGAAACACCATATATTTT
CDR3aa: CASSLDRGSAGNTIYF
v_gene: TRBV9
abundance: .
d_gene: TRBD1
j_gene: TRBJ1-3

CDR3nt: TGCAGTGCTAGAGCCAGGACTAGCGGGAACGAGCAGTACTTC
CDR3aa: CSARARTSGNEQYF
v_gene: TRBV20-1
abundance: few
d_gene: TRBD2
j_gene: TRBJ2-7

CDR3nt: TGCGCCAGTAGACACGGGACAGACCAAGAGACCCAGTACTTC
CDR3aa: CASRHGTDQETQYF
v_gene: TRBV10-2
abundance: few
d_gene: TRBD1
j_gene: TRBJ2-5

CDR3nt: TGTGCCAGCAGTTACTCCCAGGGGGCTGGGGGCTACACCTTC
CDR3aa: CASSYSQGAGGYTF
v_gene: TRBV6-5
abundance: few
d_gene: TRBD1
j_gene: TRBJ1-2

CDR3nt: TGTGCCAGCAGCCAAGAGGTCCCCACAGATACGCAGTATTTT
CDR3aa: CASSQEVPTDTQYF
v_gene: TRBV4-2
abundance: few
d_gene: .
j_gene: TRBJ2-3

CDR3nt: TGTGCCAGCAGTTTATTAGACCAGGGCAGGGTCAGATATGGCTACACCTTC
CDR3aa: CASSLLDQGRVRYGYTF
v_gene: TRBV28
abundance: .
d_gene: .
j_gene: TRBJ1-2

CDR3nt: TGCAGTGCTAGCAGCGAGCAGTTCTTC
CDR3aa: CSASSEQFF
v_gene: TRBV20-1
abundance: .
d_gene: .
j_gene: TRBJ2-1

CDR3nt: TGTGCCAGCAGCTGGGCCATGGGACTAAACAATGAGCAGTTCTTC
CDR3aa: CASSWAMGLNNEQFF
v_gene: TRBV5-5
abundance: .
d_gene: TRBD2
j_gene: TRBJ2-1

CDR3nt: TGTGCCAGCAGCTCCTCCGGGACAGCCTCCTACGAGCAGTACTTC
CDR3aa: CASSSSGTASYEQYF
v_gene: TRBV7-9
abundance: .
d_gene: TRBD1
j_gene: TRBJ2-7

CDR3nt: TGTGCCATCAGTGCTGGGGGCTCCTACAATGAGCAGTTCTTC
CDR3aa: CAISAGGSYNEQFF
v_gene: TRBV10-3
abundance: .
d_gene: .
j_gene: TRBJ2-1

CDR3nt: TGTGCCAGCAGCGAGACTAGCGGGGGCGAGCAGTACTTC
CDR3aa: CASSETSGGEQYF
v_gene: TRBV9
abundance: .
d_gene: TRBD2
j_gene: TRBJ2-7

CDR3nt: TGCAGTGCTAGACCACAGGTCTCTGGAAACACCATATATTTT
CDR3aa: CSARPQVSGNTIYF
v_gene: TRBV20-1
abundance: .
d_gene: .
j_gene: TRBJ1-3

CDR3nt: TGTGCCAGCAGTTCAGGACTAGCCGCTAGCTCCTACAATGAGCAGTTCTTC
CDR3aa: CASSSGLAASSYNEQFF
v_gene: TRBV27
abundance: .
d_gene: TRBD2
j_gene: TRBJ2-1

CDR3nt: TGTGCCAGCAGCTATCTAGCAGGGGAGCAGTTCTTC
CDR3aa: CASSYLAGEQFF
v_gene: TRBV12-3/TRBV12-4
abundance: few
d_gene: .
j_gene: TRBJ2-1

CDR3nt: TGCGCCAGCAGCCTTTCCGACGTCGGCGGTACGCAGTATTTT
CDR3aa: CASSLSDVGGTQYF
v_gene: TRBV4-1
abundance: .
d_gene: .
j_gene: TRBJ2-3

CDR3nt: TGTGCCGGCAGTTATACCAGCTATCTCCAAGAGACCCAGTACTTC
CDR3aa: CAGSYTSYLQETQYF
v_gene: TRBV6-2/TRBV6-3
abundance: .
d_gene: .
j_gene: TRBJ2-5

CDR3nt: TGTGCCAGCAGCGTAGGTGCAATGGGGAACACTGAAGCTTTCTTT
CDR3aa: CASSVGAMGNTEAFF
v_gene: TRBV9
abundance: .
d_gene: .
j_gene: TRBJ1-1

CDR3nt: TGTGCCAGCAGTTATCGGGCTGATTCACCCCTCCACTTT
CDR3aa: CASSYRADSPLHF
v_gene: TRBV6-5
abundance: .
d_gene: .
j_gene: TRBJ1-6

CDR3nt: TGTGCCAGCAGCTTAACAGGGGAGCTAGAGACCCAGTACTTC
CDR3aa: CASSLTGELETQYF
v_gene: TRBV2
abundance: .
d_gene: TRBD1
j_gene: TRBJ2-5